A single sample gave rise to the 28 T cell receptor beta chains below, sequenced in a study of OX40 agonist ivuxolimab in advanced cancers. Using immunoSEQ multiplex PCR, the repertoire was profiled, and TCRdb retains in-frame clones only, with some absent. The sample gives tens of thousands of clones, roughly 84% of which show up once; 0.25% to 0.3% is in the top ten. This sample comprised CD4+ or CD8+ T cells sorted from blood, obtained in a trial of the OX40 agonist ivuxolimab. Every receptor here comes from an adult with an advanced solid tumor such as melanoma, head and neck, liver or kidney cancer.

V is TRBV5-1 and J is TRBJ1-1; no firm D call. This CDR3 region has 11 residues. Trimming took off 2 bases at V and 11 bases at J, with 10 bases between the two ends. Germline V gives CDR1 SGHRS, CDR2 YFSETQ. CDR3 region: CASSLGRRAFF. The CDR3 DNA reads as TGCGCCAGCAGCTTAGGACGACGGGCTTTCTTT.

The chain links TRBV13 to TRBJ2-3, with TRBD2 matching over 15 bases. The V gene's germline CDR1 is PRHDT and CDR2 FYEKMQ (reference sequence). J gave up 3 bases and V 5 bases, and 6 bases lay outside the gene matches. This CDR3 contains 17 residues. CDR3 bases: TGTGCCAGCAGCGCGATGGGACTAGCGGGGGGAACAGATACGCAGTATTTT. It specifies CASSAMGLAGGTDTQYF.

This chain uses TRBV12-5 with TRBJ2-5; 7 positions agree with TRBD2. The CDR3 extends over 12 amino acids. Germline-derived CDR1 and CDR2 are LGHNT and FRNRAP. In nucleotides, the CDR3 is TGTGGATCAAGCGGGGCCTCCGAGACCCAGTACTTC. Its translation is CGSSGASETQYF. The full variable domain, in which reference TRBV12-5 and TRBJ2-5 provide the parts outside the CDR3, is DARVTQTPRHKVTEMGQEVTMRCQPILGHNTVFWYRQTMMQGLELLAYFRNRAPLDDSGMPKDRFSAEMPDATLATLKIQPSEPRDSAVYFCGSSGASETQYFGPGTRLLVL.

This clone was seen a handful of times. CDR3 sequence reads: CASRTGSHTEAFF. The CDR3 DNA sequence: TGTGCCAGCAGGACAGGATCTCACACTGAAGCTTTCTTT. The J gene is TRBJ1-1, the V gene TRBV25-1; TRBD1 is a possible D gene (6 bases). The germline V gene encodes CDR1 MGHDK and CDR2 SYGVNS. Trimming left V 6 bases short and J 3 bases short, with 11 bases between. The CDR3 length is 13 residues.

This chain links TRBV7-9 with TRBJ1-6; TRBD1 matches 9 bases. The CDR3 extends over 15 amino acids. V was pared by 1 base and J by 7 bases, with 2 bases of the junction left unmatched. Germline V gene sequence: CDR1 SEHNR, CDR2 FQNEAQ (reference sequence). CDR3 in DNA: TGTGCCAGCAGCTTAGGGACAGGGGTAAATTCACCCCTCCACTTT. This sequence encodes CASSLGTGVNSPLHF.

The rearrangement links TRBV18 to TRBJ1-4; TRBD1 aligns across 8 bases. The germline CDR1 and CDR2 sequences are KGHSH and LQKENI. The CDR3 has 18 residues. V was pared by 4 bases and J by 6 bases, with 16 bases of the junction left unmatched. The CDR3 loop reads CASSHRQGKAIRDEKLFF. The CDR3 DNA is TGTGCCAGCTCACACCGACAGGGGAAAGCGATTCGGGATGAAAAACTGTTTTTT.

The chain combines TRBV21-1 with TRBJ2-2; the D call TRBD1 from the table was never checked on the DNA. TRBV21-1 is a recognized pseudogene. This CDR3 is 17 amino acids long. The CDR3 bases are TGTGCCAGCAGCAAATCCCACCCACAGGGAAACACCGGGGAGCTGTTTTTT. This gives the protein CASSKSHPQGNTGELFF.

The chain couples TRBV5-4 to TRBJ2-3; 8 bases align to TRBD2. The CDR3 has 15 residues. J was trimmed by 5 bases and V by 9 bases; bases with no gene match: 14. CDR1 SGHNT and CDR2 YYREEE come from the germline V gene (reference sequence). CDR3 sequence reads: CAILGLAGGKDTQYF. In DNA, the CDR3 is TGTGCCATCCTGGGGCTAGCGGGCGGAAAAGATACGCAGTATTTT.

The chain uses TRBV4-2 and TRBJ2-3; no definite D call. V was cut by 1 base and J by 5 bases, with 7 bases left in between. CDR1 is LGHNA and CDR2 is YNFKEQ in the germline V gene. This CDR3 contains 13 residues. The CDR3 nucleotides are TGTGCCAGCAGCCAAGTGGCAAAAGATACGCAGTATTTT. Translating gives CASSQVAKDTQYF.

This rearrangement joins TRBV25-1 to TRBJ2-7; D might be TRBD1 or TRBD2, each matching 5 bases. Germline assignment: CDR1 MGHDK and CDR2 SYGVNS. V lost 6 bases to trimming and J lost 0 bases, with 15 bases between them. The CDR3 is 15 amino acids. CDR3 DNA sequence: TGTGCCAGCAGCCAAAGAGGGCAGGGCTCCTACGAGCAGTACTTC. It codes for CASSQRGQGSYEQYF.

The chain couples TRBV7-3 to TRBJ2-3; D is possibly TRBD2 (5 bases). The V and J ends lost 5 bases and 8 bases respectively, with 20 bases between them. Germline lookup yields CDR1 SGHTA and CDR2 FQGTGA. The CDR3 sequence is 15 residues long. CDR3 DNA sequence: TGTGCCAGCAGCCCATCAGGCACTAGTTACGGTACGCAGTATTTT. It codes for CASSPSGTSYGTQYF.

This clone was found once. V usage is TRBV5-4 and J usage is TRBJ1-1; D might be TRBD1 (5 bases). The CDR3 sequence is 15 residues long. Trimming removed 1 base from V and 3 bases from J, with 13 bases in between. Germline CDR1 SGHNT, CDR2 YYREEE (reference sequence). The chain's CDR3 is CASSLRGASYTEAFF. The CDR3 bases are TGTGCCAGCAGCTTGAGAGGGGCCTCGTACACTGAAGCTTTCTTT.

The chain joins TRBV5-1 to TRBJ2-1; 8 nucleotides align to TRBD1. Germline V gives CDR1 SGHRS, CDR2 YFSETQ. This CDR3 is built from 15 residues. The V and J ends lost 3 bases and 5 bases, in that order; junction bases with no gene match: 7. CDR3: CASSSRQGRNNEQFF. The CDR3 nucleotides are TGCGCCAGCAGCTCGCGACAGGGGCGGAACAATGAGCAGTTCTTC.

The chain carries TRBV5-4 and TRBJ1-2; D gene ambiguous. The V end was cut by 3 bases, the J end by 1 base, with 7 bases between. CDR1 and CDR2 from the germline V gene are SGHNT and YYREEE (reference sequence). The length of the CDR3 is 13 residues. The CDR3 is CASSSGSNYGYTF. CDR3 in DNA: TGTGCCAGCAGCTCCGGTAGTAACTATGGCTACACCTTC.

CDR3: CASSVGMGYYEQYF. Written as DNA, the CDR3 is TGTGCCAGCAGCGTAGGGATGGGCTACTACGAGCAGTACTTC. The V gene is TRBV9, the J gene TRBJ2-7, with D uncertain. Germline V gene sequence: CDR1 SGDLS, CDR2 YYNGEE. The CDR3 runs 14 residues. V was pared by 0 bases and J by 3 bases, with 10 bases between.

This sequence joins TRBV19 and TRBJ1-5, with a weak D call TRBD1 (6 bases). The V and J ends lost 4 bases and 2 bases respectively, with 12 bases between them. From germline, CDR1 is LNHDA and CDR2 SQIVND (reference sequence). The CDR3 is 15 residues long. CDR3 sequence reads: CASSNGGEGNQPQHF. CDR3 nucleotide sequence: TGTGCCAGTAGTAACGGGGGCGAGGGCAATCAGCCCCAGCATTTT.

The gene calls are TRBV11-1 and TRBJ2-2; possibly TRBD1 for D (5 bases). V lost 3 bases to trimming and J lost 6 bases, with 8 bases between them. Germline V gene data show CDR1 as SGHAT and CDR2 as FQDESV (reference sequence). The CDR3 consists of 13 residues. The chain's CDR3 is CASSFRRAGELFF. The CDR3 region has the DNA TGTGCCAGCAGCTTCCGCAGGGCCGGGGAGCTGTTTTTT.

The J gene is TRBJ1-3, the V gene TRBV15; D gene uncertain. CDR3 length equals 16 residues. The V gene lost 3 bases and the J gene lost 0 bases, with 12 bases spanning the gap. CDR1 and CDR2 from the germline V gene are LNHNV and YYDKDF (reference sequence). The CDR3: CATSRGHWDSGNTIYF. CDR3 nucleotide sequence: TGTGCCACCAGCAGGGGCCACTGGGACTCTGGAAACACCATATATTTT. The complete variable domain, with remaining parts taken from reference TRBV15 and TRBJ1-3, reads DAMVIQNPRYQVTQFGKPVTLSCSQTLNHNVMYWYQQKSSQAPKLLFHYYDKDFNNEADTPDNFQSRRPNTSFCFLDIRSPGLGDTAMYLCATSRGHWDSGNTIYFGEGSWLTVV.

This clone has only one observation. The chain employs TRBV4-2 and TRBJ2-3; 9 nucleotides match TRBD2. This CDR3 comprises 19 residues. Per germline, CDR1 LGHNA and CDR2 YNFKEQ. With 0 bases clipped from V and 0 bases from J, the junction kept 10 bases outside the gene matches. DNA for the CDR3: TGTGCCAGCAGCCAAGATTGGGCTAGCGGGGCGACTAGCACAGATACGCAGTATTTT. It encodes CASSQDWASGATSTDTQYF.

This clone was picked up one time. The gene calls are TRBV13 and TRBJ1-1; D remains unclear. V lost 4 bases to trimming and J lost 3 bases, with 9 bases between them. CDR3 length: 13 amino acids. Per the germline V gene, CDR1 is PRHDT and CDR2 is FYEKMQ (reference sequence). The CDR3 DNA sequence: TGTGCCAGCAGCTCCAACAGACACACTGAAGCTTTCTTT. Translating gives CASSSNRHTEAFF.

J is TRBJ1-6 and V is TRBV18, with D possibly TRBD1 on 5 matching bases. CDR3 length: 15 residues. Looked up from germline, CDR1 is KGHSH and CDR2 is LQKENI. V was pared by 3 bases and J by 5 bases, with 11 bases between. The CDR3 DNA follows: TGTGCCAGCTCACCGGGGGGTAGGGATAATTCACCCCTCCACTTT. Translating gives CASSPGGRDNSPLHF.

A note on this clone: A read error may account for a junction end that differs from germline. This chain connects TRBV6-5 to TRBJ2-2; 8 bases are shared with TRBD1. The CDR3 is made up of 14 amino acids. Germline CDR1 reads MNHEY; CDR2 reads SVGAGI. The CDR3 loop is CASRDRVNPGELFF. CDR3 nucleotides: TGTGCCAGCAGGGACAGGGTGAACCCCGGGGAGCTGTTTTTT.

This chain joins TRBV7-9 and TRBJ1-6, with TRBD1 as a possible D gene (6 bases). From germline, CDR1 is SEHNR and CDR2 FQNEAQ (reference sequence). V lost 5 bases and J lost 6, with 14 bases in between. The CDR3 spans 15 residues. CDR3: CASSPWIRGNSPLHF. The CDR3 DNA sequence: TGTGCCAGCAGCCCCTGGATCAGGGGTAATTCACCCCTCCACTTT. Based on the CDR3 plus reference TRBV7-9 and TRBJ1-6, the full variable domain is DTGVSQNPRHKITKRGQNVTFRCDPISEHNRLYWYRQTLGQGPEFLTYFQNEAQLEKSRLLSDRFSAERPKGSFSTLEIQRTEQGDSAMYLCASSPWIRGNSPLHFGNGTRLTVT.

The chain is built from TRBV6-1 and TRBJ1-5; 10 bases fit TRBD1. Germline V lookup: CDR1 MNHNS, CDR2 SASEGT. This CDR3 region has 15 residues. The trim removed 8 bases at V and 6 bases at J, leaving 10 bases unmatched. The DNA for the CDR3 is TGTGCCAGCGGGGAGGACAGGGGGGCAGGTCAGCCCCAGCATTTT. Translated: CASGEDRGAGQPQHF.

The rearrangement joins TRBV6-1 to TRBJ1-5; D is perhaps TRBD1 (6 bases). The CDR3 covers 16 residues. The V end lost 4 bases, the J end lost 0 bases, and 13 bases lay between the germline ends. CDR1 and CDR2 (germline): MNHNS, SASEGT. CDR3 in amino acids: CASSVRTAGSNQPQHF. CDR3 sequence (DNA): TGTGCCAGCAGTGTCAGGACAGCCGGTAGCAATCAGCCCCAGCATTTT.

The DNA of the CDR3 is TGTGCCAGCAGTGAGTTTGTACAGGAGAACACTGAAGCTTTCTTT. As protein: CASSEFVQENTEAFF. The genes are TRBV6-4 and TRBJ1-1; a weak D match, TRBD1 (5 bases). The CDR3 extends over 15 amino acids. Germline lookup yields CDR1 MRHNA and CDR2 SNTAGT. V shed 3 bases and J shed 1 base, with 12 bases lying between them.

V is TRBV27 and J is TRBJ1-2; weak D call: TRBD1 (5 bases). The CDR3 has 14 amino acids. Trimming took 5 bases from V and 0 from J, leaving 10 bases between them. Germline CDR1 is MNHEY and CDR2 is SMNVEV (reference sequence). Written as DNA, the CDR3 is TGTGCCAGCAGTACGGGGGGGACTAACTATGGCTACACCTTC. Its protein product is CASSTGGTNYGYTF.

V usage is TRBV7-2 and J usage is TRBJ2-5; either TRBD1 or TRBD2 may supply D (6 bases each). The germline V gene encodes CDR1 SGHTA and CDR2 FQGNSA. V was trimmed by 4 bases and J by 5 bases, leaving 8 bases between them. The CDR3 is 12 amino acids. The CDR3 region is CASSWRGETQYF. Here the CDR3 DNA reads TGTGCCAGCAGCTGGAGGGGGGAGACCCAGTACTTC.